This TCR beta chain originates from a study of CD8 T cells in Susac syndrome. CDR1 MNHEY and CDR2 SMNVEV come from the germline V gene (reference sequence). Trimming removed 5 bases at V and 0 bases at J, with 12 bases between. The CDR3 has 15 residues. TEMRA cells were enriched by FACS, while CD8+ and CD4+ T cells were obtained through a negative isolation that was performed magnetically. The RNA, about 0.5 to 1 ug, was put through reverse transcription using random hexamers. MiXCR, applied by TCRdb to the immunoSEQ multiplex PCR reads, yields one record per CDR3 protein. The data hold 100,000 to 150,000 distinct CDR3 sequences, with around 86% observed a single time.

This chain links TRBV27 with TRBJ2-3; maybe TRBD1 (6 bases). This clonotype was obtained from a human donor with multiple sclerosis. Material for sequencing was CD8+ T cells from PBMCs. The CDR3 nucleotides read TGTGCCAGCAGTGGACAGTTCATTAGCACAGATACGCAGTATTTT. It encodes CASSGQFISTDTQYF.